The 17 T cell receptor beta chains listed next were all sequenced from one sample in a study of cytomegalovirus exposure and HLA in healthy donors. The PCR employed 60 Vbeta primers together with 13 Jbeta primers. Libraries were prepared by immunoSEQ multiplex PCR; TCRdb keeps only in-frame clonotypes and omits some of them. The data show tens of thousands of clones, around 72% seen once. The specimen was PBMCs. The receptors were sampled from a male donor in good health and CMV-seropositive.

The rearrangement joins TRBV7-3 to TRBJ2-1, with TRBD2 matching over 13 bases. Germline V lookup: CDR1 SGHTA, CDR2 FQGTGA. The J segment lost 4 bases and the V segment lost 5 bases, leaving 2 bases of the junction unmatched. The length of the CDR3 is 15 residues. Here the CDR3 DNA reads TGTGCCAGCAGCCCGGGACTAGCGGGATACAATGAGCAGTTCTTC. Translating gives CASSPGLAGYNEQFF.

The CDR3 nucleotides are TGTGCCAGCTCAATTTCAGGGGAAGGCGAGCAGTACTTC. Translating gives CASSISGEGEQYF. The genes are TRBV18 and TRBJ2-7; D might be TRBD1 (6 bases). V shed 5 bases and J shed 6 bases, with 14 bases lying between them. In germline, CDR1 is KGHSH, CDR2 LQKENI. The CDR3 covers 13 residues.

The chain is built from TRBV15 and TRBJ2-5; 14 bases align to TRBD2. The length of the CDR3 is 15 residues. Per the germline V gene, CDR1 is LNHNV and CDR2 is YYDKDF (reference sequence). V was pared by 4 bases and J by 4 bases, with 2 bases of the junction left unmatched. In DNA form, the CDR3 reads TGTGCCACCAGCAACGGACTAGCGGGGGGAGAGACCCAGTACTTC. Its protein is CATSNGLAGGETQYF.

In its sample, this clone was seen a few times. V gene TRBV6-6 combines with J gene TRBJ2-7; TRBD1 is a possible D gene (6 bases). CDR1 is MNHNY and CDR2 is SVGAGI in the germline V gene (reference sequence). This CDR3 spans 13 amino acids. The ends were cut back, 3 bases at V and 3 bases at J, with 9 bases in the middle. DNA for the CDR3: TGTGCCAGCAGTTATTCGGACAGCTACGAGCAGTACTTC. This sequence encodes CASSYSDSYEQYF.

The chain combines TRBV9 with TRBJ2-7; D ambiguous. Trimming pared 1 base from V and 0 bases from J, leaving 5 bases between. The CDR3 covers 13 residues. Germline values: CDR1 SGDLS, CDR2 YYNGEE. CDR3 DNA: TGTGCCAGCAGCGTAACTGACTCCTACGAGCAGTACTTC. It specifies CASSVTDSYEQYF.

The sample holds a few counts of this clone. This chain joins TRBV14 and TRBJ2-1; D gene ambiguous. This CDR3 is built from 16 residues. Trimming took 0 bases from V and 5 from J, leaving 14 bases between them. Looked up from germline, CDR1 is SGHDN and CDR2 is FVKESK. CDR3 DNA sequence: TGTGCCAGCAGCCAAGAGCGGCTAACAAGTAACAATGAGCAGTTCTTC. It encodes CASSQERLTSNNEQFF.

This clone was observed a handful of times. The chain recombines TRBV7-9 with TRBJ1-4; TRBD1 matches 9 bases. The CDR3 loop spans 15 amino acids. Germline V lookup: CDR1 SEHNR, CDR2 FQNEAQ (reference sequence). Trimming cost V 2 bases and J 8 bases; bases outside gene matches: 6. Here the CDR3 reads CASSLTGTGSEKLFF. In nucleotides, the CDR3 is TGTGCCAGCAGCTTAACCGGGACAGGGAGCGAAAAACTGTTTTTT.

This clone was detected only a few times. This rearrangement joins TRBV6-5 to TRBJ2-7, with D perhaps matching TRBD2 (5 bases). The ends were cut back, 2 bases at V and 5 bases at J, with 13 bases in the middle. Germline lookup yields CDR1 MNHEY and CDR2 SVGAGI. The CDR3 contains 14 residues. In DNA, the CDR3 is TGTGCCAGCAGTTACGATGTGGACTGGAACGAGCAGTACTTC. Translated, it gives CASSYDVDWNEQYF.

The chain uses TRBV10-3 and TRBJ2-1; D gene unclear. CDR3 length: 13 residues. V lost 2 bases, J lost 4 bases, and 6 bases lay in between. In germline, CDR1 is ENHRY, CDR2 SYGVKD. CDR3 sequence reads: CAISETTYNEQFF. The CDR3, as DNA: TGTGCCATCAGTGAGACCACATACAATGAGCAGTTCTTC.

The chain links TRBV7-9 to TRBJ2-7; D might be TRBD2 (5 bases). The CDR3 loop spans 17 amino acids. With 5 bases removed from V and 0 bases from J, the gap between germline ends came to 20 bases. Germline CDR1 SEHNR, CDR2 FQNEAQ (reference sequence). The CDR3 nucleotides read TGTGCCAGCAGCAAACTATCTGGCGGGCCGAGCTCCTACGAGCAGTACTTC. Translation: CASSKLSGGPSSYEQYF.

A note on this clone: A read error is the likely source, as a far larger clone sits one nucleotide away. CDR3 loop: CASSHEGQALSGYTF. The CDR3 DNA reads as TGTGCCAGCAGCCACGAGGGACAGGCCCTATCGGGCTACACCTTC. The rearrangement joins TRBV7-2 to TRBJ1-2, with 8 bases identical to TRBD1. The CDR3 covers 15 residues. The germline gives CDR1 SGHTA, CDR2 FQGNSA. V trimming: 5 bases; J trimming: 8 bases; junction bases outside the gene matches: 13.

This chain connects TRBV27 to TRBJ1-1; perhaps TRBD1 as D (5 bases). The CDR3 has 14 residues. Trimming took off 5 bases at V and 4 bases at J, with 14 bases between the two ends. From germline, CDR1 is MNHEY and CDR2 SMNVEV (reference sequence). CDR3 region: CASSPGTGGTEAFF. The DNA of the CDR3 is TGTGCCAGCAGTCCCGGGACCGGGGGCACTGAAGCTTTCTTT.

This chain joins TRBV29-1 and TRBJ2-1, with TRBD2 matching over 11 bases. V was pared by 5 bases and J by 7 bases, with 7 bases of the junction left unmatched. CDR1 and CDR2 (germline): SQVTM, ANQGSEA. This CDR3 region has 14 residues. In DNA form, the CDR3 reads TGCAGCGTTATGAGAACTAGCGGGGGAAATGAGCAGTTCTTC. It specifies CSVMRTSGGNEQFF.

The chain combines TRBV7-9 with TRBJ2-6; 11 positions agree with TRBD1. The CDR3 runs to 17 residues. Germline V gene data show CDR1 as SEHNR and CDR2 as FQNEAQ (reference sequence). V was pared by 4 bases and J by 3 bases, with 5 bases of the junction left unmatched. CDR3: CASSYRTGGYGANVLTF. In nucleotides, the CDR3 is TGTGCCAGCAGCTATAGGACAGGGGGCTATGGGGCCAACGTCCTGACTTTC.

The chain employs TRBV7-6 and TRBJ2-7; 11 bases are shared with TRBD1. The CDR3 is 15 residues long. Germline assignment: CDR1 SGHVS and CDR2 FNYEAQ. J lost 2 bases, V lost 6 bases, and 6 bases had no gene match. The CDR3, as DNA: TGTGCCAGCAGTTCCGGGACAGGGGGAACCTACGAGCAGTACTTC. Its protein product is CASSSGTGGTYEQYF.

The chain uses TRBV25-1 and TRBJ2-2, with TRBD2 matching over 11 bases. J was trimmed by 8 bases and V by 2 bases; bases with no gene match: 10. The CDR3 sequence is 17 residues long. Per the germline V gene, CDR1 is MGHDK and CDR2 is SYGVNS. The CDR3 region is CASSEAGSGRARGELFF. CDR3 coding DNA: TGTGCCAGCAGTGAAGCGGGTAGCGGGAGGGCGAGAGGGGAGCTGTTTTTT.

To note about this clone: The junction and the germline gene differ at one end; a read error may be behind it. The chain recombines TRBV7-9 with TRBJ1-2, with D hard to call. The germline V gene has CDR1 SEHNR and CDR2 FQNEAQ (reference sequence). CDR3 length: 11 residues. The CDR3 region is CSSSVPLGYTF. The CDR3 DNA reads TGTTCCAGCTCAGTTCCGTTGGGCTACACCTTC.